The T cell receptor (beta chain) described here comes from a study of shared clonotypes between healthy human individuals. V lost 3 bases, J lost 2 bases, and 8 bases lay in between. The germline gives CDR1 MDHEN, CDR2 SYDVKM. The CDR3 is made up of 14 amino acids. Produced via immunoSEQ multiplex PCR; TCRdb's table is partial and in-frame only. The table includes about 2.4 million clones, approximately 93% detected once. Study findings and constraints: What naive subsets generally showed was a larger estimated richness than memory subsets showed. It was the few donors that limited the genetic and exposure-history diversity represented.

With respect to this clone: As yet, its antigen is unknown.

This clonotype originated in a young man in good health. Some clones in this sample may be carry-over from other donors' samples. The specimen sequenced was naive CD4+ T cells from PBMCs. Regarding subset: CD45RA+ positively selected. This sequence joins TRBV28 and TRBJ1-5; D is unclear. CDR3 region: CASSLAFRNQPQHF. As DNA, the CDR3 is TGTGCCAGCAGTTTGGCCTTTCGCAATCAGCCCCAGCATTTT.